This record looks at one T cell receptor (beta chain) sequence and its context. Its antigen has not been determined. Per-base quality was not reported, and no clone a single base away is much larger than it. This sample was included in a study of blood T cell repertoires in COVID-19 (dated by TCRdb to about 2020). At the level of the whole study: Collaborator samples came from the United States, Italy and Spain and covered acute and convalescent phases of COVID-19. The material from the prospective study consisted of cDNA or gDNA derived from T cells, B-cell-depleted T cells, or PBMCs. The dataset comprised deeply sampled blood TCRbeta repertoires from subjects exposed to, actively infected with, or recovered from COVID-19. The repertoires were released in a freely available public database meant as a resource for research on the immune response to SARS-CoV-2. Samples came from the ongoing ImmuneRACE study (first 160 participants) plus 1,254 subjects from 6 global collaborators. Sample metadata almost always included a de-identified subject ID, COVID-19 status, age in years and sex. Where HLA class I and class II types were available, the types were taken from metadata supplied by the sample provider, not from assay-based typing. Points the paper makes about the study in general: The amount of clinical and demographic metadata varied by source and participant and was provided uncurated.

CDR1 and CDR2, looked up from the germline V gene, are MGHRA and YSYEKL. Trimmed from V: 1 base; trimmed from J: 12 bases; junction bases lacking a gene match: 10. From cysteine to phenylalanine, the CDR3 is 15 amino acids long. This entry keeps only the CDR3 DNA: 45 bases, framed from base 1. The immunoSEQ Assay, a bias-controlled multiplex PCR, was used to amplify TCRbeta CDR3 regions from genomic DNA. The authors' analysis ran thus. The number of nucleated cells in each sample was estimated from the amplification of reference gene primers within the assay. Sequence reads were collapsed and filtered to measure the absolute abundance of every unique TCRbeta CDR3 rearrangement. For each sample, productive Simpson clonality was calculated by taking the square root of Simpson's diversity index across productive rearrangements. Sourced from immuneACCESS, this table was stored by TCRdb with only in-frame sequences that have V and J called. A share of the clones is absent; for the studies checked, an unresolved V gene accounts for under half, and the remainder has no known explanation. The V and J calls and clone size are taken from that table; D and trimming were inferred from the DNA. This sample holds fewer than 350,000 clones; 75% to 90% were observed only once. Of the sample, 13% is held by the ten largest clones.

In Seattle, one collaborating source enrolled patients while the infection was active and tracked those patients longitudinally over the course of disease. Collaborating institutions collected whole blood in K2EDTA tubes following their own protocols. For TCRbeta analysis, collaborators shipped samples in one of three forms: frozen whole blood, isolated PBMCs, or DNA extracted from either of those sample types. Sequenced: peripheral blood. The sequence derives from a woman in her 70s with COVID-19, enrolled during active disease. The chain is made from TRBV4-1 and TRBJ2-1; TRBD2 matches 9 bases in the middle. The bases are TGCGCCAGCAGCCAAGGGGGTAGCGGGGGTGGTGGGCAGTTCTTC. Its translation reads: CASSQGGSGGGGQFF.